The 27 T cell receptor beta chains below all came from one sample that was sequenced in a study of cytomegalovirus exposure and HLA in healthy donors. The PCR employed 60 Vbeta primers together with 13 Jbeta primers. TCRdb's table, derived via immunoSEQ multiplex PCR, lists solely in-frame clones and lacks some. The table counts 35,000 to 50,000 clones; over 3% lies in the top ten. Sequenced input: PBMCs. Every receptor here comes from a young woman in good health and CMV-seropositive.

The chain has TRBV27 and TRBJ1-6, with D uncertain. The V end lost 0 bases, the J end lost 6 bases, and 9 bases lay between the germline ends. The CDR3 has 15 amino acids. CDR1 is MNHEY and CDR2 is SMNVEV in the germline V gene (reference sequence). CDR3 in amino acids: CASSLSRSANSPLHF. The CDR3, as DNA: TGTGCCAGCAGTTTATCGCGGTCCGCTAATTCACCCCTCCACTTT.

This sequence joins TRBV15 and TRBJ1-4; 10 nucleotides match TRBD1. Trimming at V came to 2 bases and at J to 8 bases, leaving 5 bases not matched to a gene. The CDR3 extends over 15 amino acids. Germline V gene sequence: CDR1 LNHNV, CDR2 YYDKDF (reference sequence). The CDR3 is CATSRSGQGSEKLFF. As DNA, the CDR3 is TGTGCCACCAGCAGATCGGGACAGGGGAGCGAAAAACTGTTTTTT.

V and J are TRBV9 and TRBJ1-3; maybe TRBD1 (6 bases). The CDR3 spans 18 residues. V was pared by 0 bases and J by 4 bases, with 20 bases between. The germline V gene encodes CDR1 SGDLS and CDR2 YYNGEE. This CDR3 is CASSVVGDTGTGGNTIYF. CDR3 sequence (DNA): TGTGCCAGCAGCGTAGTTGGGGACACTGGAACCGGCGGAAACACCATATATTTT.

V gene TRBV6-1 combines with J gene TRBJ1-3; 7 positions match TRBD1. The V gene's germline CDR1 is MNHNS and CDR2 SASEGT. V lost 8 bases, J lost 1 base, and 8 bases stayed unmatched. There are 15 residues in the CDR3. CDR3 loop: CASGLLTGSGNTIYF. The CDR3 DNA follows: TGTGCCAGCGGACTACTGACAGGGTCTGGAAACACCATATATTTT.

J is TRBJ1-2 and V is TRBV7-2, with 10 bases fitting TRBD1. With V trimmed by 5 bases and J by 4 bases, 7 bases remained unmatched. The germline CDR1 and CDR2 sequences are SGHTA and FQGNSA. This CDR3 is built from 15 residues. CDR3: CASSKMTGGSYGYTF. CDR3 nucleotide sequence: TGTGCCAGCAGCAAGATGACAGGGGGCAGCTATGGCTACACCTTC.

The chain employs TRBV7-9 and TRBJ2-5; a weak D match, TRBD1 (6 bases). Between the trimmed V and J ends, which lost 4 bases and 3 bases, there was a span of 9 bases. Germline V gene sequence: CDR1 SEHNR, CDR2 FQNEAQ (reference sequence). This CDR3 region has 13 residues. The CDR3 spells CASSSRTEETQYF. CDR3 bases: TGTGCCAGCAGCTCTCGGACAGAAGAGACCCAGTACTTC. Based on the CDR3 plus reference TRBV7-9 and TRBJ2-5, the full variable domain is DTGVSQNPRHKITKRGQNVTFRCDPISEHNRLYWYRQTLGQGPEFLTYFQNEAQLEKSRLLSDRFSAERPKGSFSTLEIQRTEQGDSAMYLCASSSRTEETQYFGPGTRLLVL.

The chain is built from TRBV6-1 and TRBJ1-1, with TRBD1 matching over 9 bases. Germline-derived CDR1 and CDR2 are MNHNS and SASEGT. There are 13 residues in the CDR3. Unmatched junction bases numbered 12, after V lost 9 bases and J lost 10 bases. DNA for the CDR3: TGTGCCAGTCAAACCGGGACAGGGACACGAGCTTTCTTT. Its protein is CASQTGTGTRAFF.

CDR3 sequence reads: CASSYSQGPNSPLHF. DNA of the CDR3: TGTGCCAGCAGTTACTCCCAGGGGCCTAATTCACCCCTCCACTTT. The V gene is TRBV6-5, the J gene TRBJ1-6, with a weak D call TRBD1 (6 bases). Germline V lookup: CDR1 MNHEY, CDR2 SVGAGI. V was pared by 0 bases and J by 6 bases, with 9 bases between. CDR3 size: 15 residues.

The chain combines TRBV27 with TRBJ1-6, with D unclear. V shed 5 bases and J shed 0 bases, with 14 bases lying between them. The V gene's germline CDR1 is MNHEY and CDR2 SMNVEV (reference sequence). The CDR3 length is 17 residues. The CDR3 nucleotides are TGTGCCAGCAGTCTTCTGACGGGTAGCTCCTATAATTCACCCCTCCACTTT. Translation: CASSLLTGSSYNSPLHF.

The gene calls are TRBV7-8 and TRBJ2-1; 12 nucleotides line up with TRBD2. The CDR3 length is 14 residues. Germline V lookup: CDR1 SGHVS, CDR2 FQNEAQ. The J segment lost 8 bases and the V segment lost 10 bases, leaving 9 bases of the junction unmatched. The CDR3 spells CAISLAGGRDEQFF. As DNA, the CDR3 is TGTGCCATCTCCCTAGCGGGGGGGCGAGATGAGCAGTTCTTC.

The V and J genes are TRBV5-1 and TRBJ2-5; 7 bases are shared with TRBD1. The J call may not be correct, given that the DNA end is closer to TRBJ2-7. The CDR3 loop spans 14 amino acids. Germline assignment: CDR1 SGHRS and CDR2 YFSETQ. The CDR3 protein is CASRTGPTSYEQYF. Here the CDR3 DNA reads TGCGCCAGCCGGACAGGACCAACCTCCTACGAGCAGTACTTC.

CDR3 sequence reads: CSVPTGGNYGYTF. The CDR3 nucleotides read TGCAGCGTTCCGACAGGGGGAAACTATGGCTACACCTTC. The chain carries TRBV29-1 and TRBJ1-2, with 9 positions matching TRBD1. The CDR3 loop spans 13 amino acids. V dropped 5 bases and J dropped 2; count of bases not matched to a gene: 3. Germline V gives CDR1 SQVTM, CDR2 ANQGSEA.

CDR3 loop: CASSEFGQGHTSTEAFF. DNA for the CDR3: TGTGCCAGCAGTGAATTCGGGCAGGGACATACCAGCACTGAAGCTTTCTTT. This sequence joins TRBV25-1 and TRBJ1-1; tentatively, D is TRBD1 (6 bases). The CDR3 is made up of 17 amino acids. CDR1 and CDR2 (germline): MGHDK, SYGVNS. V lost 1 base and J lost 4, with 19 bases in between.

V usage is TRBV30 and J usage is TRBJ1-1, with D perhaps matching TRBD1 (6 bases). V lost 0 bases to trimming and J lost 4 bases, with 12 bases between them. This CDR3 is built from 14 residues. Germline values: CDR1 GTSNPN, CDR2 SVGIG (reference sequence). The CDR3 loop is CAWSVGGRGTEAFF. The CDR3 DNA sequence: TGTGCCTGGAGTGTCGGGGGGCGCGGCACTGAAGCTTTCTTT.

CDR3 sequence reads: CASSLYRGPHYNEQFF. The CDR3 DNA is TGTGCCAGCAGCTTATACAGGGGCCCCCACTACAATGAGCAGTTCTTC. This chain joins TRBV5-4 and TRBJ2-1; TRBD1 aligns across 7 bases. Germline lookup yields CDR1 SGHNT and CDR2 YYREEE (reference sequence). This CDR3 has 16 amino acids. Germline trimming cut 2 bases from V and 3 bases from J; bases unmatched to any gene: 8. Drawing the rest from reference TRBV5-4 and TRBJ2-1, the complete variable domain is ETGVTQSPTHLIKTRGQQVTLRCSSQSGHNTVSWYQQALGQGPQFIFQYYREEENGRGNFPPRFSGLQFPNYSSELNVNALELDDSALYLCASSLYRGPHYNEQFFGPGTRLTVL.

This chain joins TRBV7-9 and TRBJ2-5; possible D gene TRBD1, 6 bases. The end of the DNA aligns better with TRBJ2-7, so the J call may be wrong. The CDR3 is made up of 15 amino acids. The germline CDR1 and CDR2 sequences are SEHNR and FQNEAQ (reference sequence). The CDR3 spells CASSLRAGDPREQYF. CDR3 DNA: TGTGCCAGCAGCTTAAGGGCAGGGGATCCTCGCGAGCAGTACTTC.

This chain connects TRBV6-1 to TRBJ1-2; possible D gene TRBD1, 6 bases. CDR1 is MNHNS and CDR2 is SASEGT in the germline V gene. The CDR3 covers 14 residues. V shed 5 bases and J shed 4 bases, with 14 bases lying between them. In DNA form, the CDR3 reads TGTGCCAGCAGTCAAAAACAGGGACCCTATGGCTACACCTTC. Its translation is CASSQKQGPYGYTF.

The J gene is TRBJ2-3, the V gene TRBV18; D gene uncertain. Germline V gene data show CDR1 as KGHSH and CDR2 as LQKENI. V shed 4 bases and J shed 5 bases, with 13 bases lying between them. The CDR3 is made up of 14 amino acids. The CDR3 reads CASSLRGSKDTQYF. The CDR3 bases are TGTGCCAGCTCACTTCGAGGTTCGAAAGATACGCAGTATTTT.

This chain links TRBV28 with TRBJ2-7, with 7 bases that match TRBD1. Trimming removed 4 bases from V and 4 bases from J; junction bases left unmatched: 7. Germline V gene sequence: CDR1 MDHEN, CDR2 SYDVKM. The CDR3 is 14 amino acids. The CDR3 protein is CASSSGTALYEQYF. The CDR3 nucleotides are TGTGCCAGCAGTTCCGGGACAGCCCTTTACGAGCAGTACTTC.

The gene calls are TRBV15 and TRBJ1-6, with D perhaps matching TRBD1 (6 bases). This CDR3 region has 16 residues. Per germline, CDR1 LNHNV and CDR2 YYDKDF (reference sequence). With 2 bases removed from V and 3 bases from J, the gap between germline ends came to 11 bases. CDR3: CATSRTRTDYNSPLHF. The CDR3, as DNA: TGTGCCACCAGCAGAACCCGGACAGACTATAATTCACCCCTCCACTTT.

DNA of the CDR3: TGTGCCAGCTCACCCCGACAGGGCAATCAGCCCCAGCATTTT. It is translated as CASSPRQGNQPQHF. V is TRBV18 and J is TRBJ1-5; weak D call: TRBD1 (6 bases). CDR1 and CDR2 (germline): KGHSH, LQKENI. Trimming stripped 3 bases from V and 2 bases from J, with 8 bases between. The CDR3 has 14 amino acids.

This chain uses TRBV10-1 with TRBJ2-3, with TRBD2 matching over 8 bases. Germline V gene lookup returns CDR1 WNHNN and CDR2 SYGVQD (reference sequence). The CDR3 is made up of 14 amino acids. V shed 3 bases and J 7 bases; nucleotides not matched to a gene: 6. The CDR3 protein is CASSEQSGGYTQYF. CDR3 bases: TGCGCCAGCAGTGAACAAAGCGGGGGTTATACGCAGTATTTT.

V and J are TRBV2 and TRBJ2-5, with 12 bases identical to TRBD2. Germline lookup yields CDR1 SNHLY and CDR2 FYNNEI. The V and J ends lost 8 bases and 14 bases, in that order; junction bases with no gene match: 9. CDR3 length equals 12 residues. The CDR3 loop reads CASRTSGVANYF. CDR3 sequence (DNA): TGTGCCAGCCGGACTAGCGGGGTTGCCAATTACTTC.

The chain joins TRBV5-1 to TRBJ1-4; 10 bases agree with TRBD1. This CDR3 is built from 15 residues. Losses at the gene ends were 0 bases for V and 8 bases for J; bases not matched to a gene: 4. From germline, CDR1 is SGHRS and CDR2 YFSETQ. CDR3 DNA: TGCGCCAGCAGCTTGGGAGGGACAGGGGAAGAAAAACTGTTTTTT. It is translated as CASSLGGTGEEKLFF.

V usage is TRBV4-2 and J usage is TRBJ2-7, with TRBD1 matching 7 bases. V shed 1 base, J shed 5 bases, and the junction held 11 bases outside the gene matches. From germline, CDR1 is LGHNA and CDR2 YNFKEQ. This CDR3 has 16 residues. As DNA, the CDR3 is TGTGCCAGCAGCCAAGGGACCTCAGGGGGTTGGCACGAGCAGTACTTC. Amino acids: CASSQGTSGGWHEQYF.

The chain employs TRBV27 and TRBJ1-4, with 9 bases aligning to TRBD1. CDR1 is MNHEY, CDR2 SMNVEV, per germline (reference sequence). Unmatched junction bases numbered 3, after V lost 2 bases and J lost 11 bases. The CDR3 has 13 amino acids. This CDR3 is CASSLRDRDKLFF. In DNA form, the CDR3 reads TGTGCCAGCAGTTTAAGGGACAGGGACAAACTGTTTTTT.

The chain employs TRBV5-1 and TRBJ1-5, with 7 bases matching TRBD1. The length of the CDR3 is 17 residues. The germline CDR1 and CDR2 sequences are SGHRS and YFSETQ. The V and J ends lost 4 bases and 0 bases, in that order; junction bases with no gene match: 10. This chain's CDR3 is CASSVITGTDSNQPQHF. The CDR3 DNA is TGCGCCAGCAGCGTTATAACCGGGACAGATAGCAATCAGCCCCAGCATTTT.